Following are 23 T cell receptor beta chains from one sample sequenced in a study of CD4 T cells in relation to SARS-CoV-2 and coronaviruses. Before the COVID-19 pandemic, during about 2010-2018, CD4+ T cells were taken from unexposed donors. Sequencing used immunoSEQ multiplex PCR; TCRdb keeps in-frame clones, though not all of them. Among nearly 70,000 clones listed, just over 90% were seen once. The sequenced sample consisted of naive CD4+ T cells from PBMCs. The subset denotes: naive CD4+ T cells isolated by negative enrichment. Receptors originate from a human donor in good health.

The V gene is TRBV28, the J gene TRBJ1-3; D gene uncertain. The ends were cut back, 7 bases at V and 0 bases at J, with 7 bases in the middle. CDR3 length: 13 residues. Germline assignment: CDR1 MDHEN and CDR2 SYDVKM. Here the CDR3 DNA reads TGTGCCAGCAAAACAAGCTCTGGAAACACCATATATTTT. Encoded protein: CASKTSSGNTIYF.

The chain combines TRBV30 with TRBJ1-6; D might be TRBD1 (5 bases). CDR1 is GTSNPN, CDR2 SVGIG, per germline (reference sequence). The CDR3 has 20 residues. V shed 0 bases and J shed 6 bases, with 27 bases lying between them. As DNA, the CDR3 is TGTGCCTGGAGTGTACGTGCCGGGGCGGCAGGGTACGGTAGTAATTCACCCCTCCACTTT. Translated, it gives CAWSVRAGAAGYGSNSPLHF.

The sample holds one count of this clone. This chain uses TRBV5-1 with TRBJ2-3; TRBD1 is a possible D gene (7 bases). The germline V and J ends were trimmed by 5 bases and 0 bases, with 16 bases remaining between them. In germline, CDR1 is SGHRS, CDR2 YFSETQ. CDR3 length: 16 residues. CDR3: CASRGGWGQSTDTQYF. The CDR3 coding sequence is TGCGCCAGCAGGGGGGGATGGGGACAGAGCACAGATACGCAGTATTTT. Together with reference TRBV5-1 and TRBJ2-3, the CDR3 gives the full variable domain: KAGVTQTPRYLIKTRGQQVTLSCSPISGHRSVSWYQQTPGQGLQFLFEYFSETQRNKGNFPGRFSGRQFSNSRSEMNVSTLELGDSALYLCASRGGWGQSTDTQYFGPGTRLTVL.

The chain uses TRBV7-2 and TRBJ1-2; 10 positions agree with TRBD1. CDR1 is SGHTA and CDR2 is FQGNSA in the germline V gene. With 0 bases clipped from V and 8 bases from J, the junction kept 9 bases outside the gene matches. CDR3 length: 16 residues. The CDR3 region is CASSLAWDRGSKGYTF. CDR3 DNA sequence: TGTGCCAGCAGCTTAGCATGGGACAGGGGCTCGAAGGGCTACACCTTC.

The V call is TRBV19, the J call TRBJ2-1; 11 positions match TRBD2. V trimming: 6 bases; J trimming: 2 bases; junction bases outside the gene matches: 6. CDR3 size: 16 residues. CDR1 and CDR2 (germline): LNHDA, SQIVND (reference sequence). CDR3 nucleotide sequence: TGTGCCAGTAGCCGTACTAGCGGGAGTACCTACAATGAGCAGTTCTTC. It encodes CASSRTSGSTYNEQFF. The complete variable domain, with remaining parts taken from reference TRBV19 and TRBJ2-1, reads DGGITQSPKYLFRKEGQNVTLSCEQNLNHDAMYWYRQDPGQGLRLIYYSQIVNDFQKGDIAEGYSVSREKKESFPLTVTSAQKNPTAFYLCASSRTSGSTYNEQFFGPGTRLTVL.

J is TRBJ1-4 and V is TRBV10-3; no definite D call. This CDR3 region has 14 residues. Trimming left V 1 base short and J 5 bases short, with 8 bases between. The germline CDR1 and CDR2 sequences are ENHRY and SYGVKD. The CDR3 DNA reads as TGTGCCATCAGTGAGTTCAGCGCAAATGAAAAACTGTTTTTT. Protein: CAISEFSANEKLFF.

The chain uses TRBV20-1 and TRBJ1-5, with a possible D match to TRBD1 (5 bases). Germline loops: CDR1 DFQATT, CDR2 SNEGSKA (reference sequence). The V and J ends lost 7 bases and 8 bases respectively, with 9 bases between them. CDR3 length: 10 residues. The CDR3 DNA is TGCAGTGTGGGGGGAAAGCCCCAGCATTTT. Translated, it gives CSVGGKPQHF.

Only a few counts were recorded for this clone. The chain links TRBV4-1 to TRBJ2-1, with 10 bases fitting TRBD2. This CDR3 contains 15 residues. CDR1 and CDR2 (germline): MGHRA, YSYEKL. V shed 4 bases and J 3 bases; nucleotides not matched to a gene: 3. The CDR3: CASSPGLADYNEQFF. For the CDR3, the DNA is TGCGCCAGCAGCCCAGGACTAGCGGACTACAATGAGCAGTTCTTC.

The V call is TRBV10-3, the J call TRBJ1-5; tentative D call: TRBD1 (6 bases). CDR3 length: 13 residues. Germline V gene lookup returns CDR1 ENHRY and CDR2 SYGVKD. V lost 7 bases and J lost 6, with 13 bases in between. The CDR3 DNA reads TGTGCCATCATGCAGGGGCCGGGTCAGCCCCAGCATTTT. Translation gives CAIMQGPGQPQHF.

The genes are TRBV5-1 and TRBJ1-3; D remains unclear. The CDR3 consists of 16 residues. The V and J ends lost 4 bases and 2 bases respectively, with 16 bases between them. From germline, CDR1 is SGHRS and CDR2 YFSETQ. The CDR3, as DNA: TGCGCCAGCAGCAGGACCACCGCGGGTACTGGAAACACCATATATTTT. Translated: CASSRTTAGTGNTIYF.

The chain links TRBV6-2 or TRBV6-3 to TRBJ2-5; TRBD1 agrees at 11 bases. The trim removed 2 bases at V and 5 bases at J, leaving 4 bases unmatched. Germline V gene sequence: CDR1 MNHEY, CDR2 SVGEGT. This CDR3 region has 15 residues. Written as DNA, the CDR3 is TGTGCCAGCAGTTACGGGACAGGGGGTGAGGAGACCCAGTACTTC. It encodes CASSYGTGGEETQYF.

DNA of the CDR3: TGTGCCAGCTCACCGACGGGCCCCGAGCAGTACTTC. This translates into CASSPTGPEQYF. The rearrangement uses TRBV18 and TRBJ2-7; D is unresolved. This CDR3 has 12 residues. From germline, CDR1 is KGHSH and CDR2 LQKENI. Trimming removed 3 bases from V and 6 bases from J, with 9 bases in between.

The rearrangement uses TRBV5-1 and TRBJ1-1; TRBD1 is a possible D gene (6 bases). The CDR3 sequence is 15 residues long. CDR1 and CDR2 from the germline V gene are SGHRS and YFSETQ. Trimming cost V 4 bases and J 7 bases, with 20 bases left between them. The CDR3 nucleotides are TGCGCCAGCAGCCCGGGATTCAATGGACAGAGTGAAGCTTTCTTT. It codes for CASSPGFNGQSEAFF.

CDR3 coding DNA: TGTGCCAGCAGCTTATGGACAAACTATGGCTACACCTTC. Its translation: CASSLWTNYGYTF. The chain uses TRBV7-9 and TRBJ1-2; D is possibly TRBD1 (5 bases). There are 13 residues in the CDR3. The V end was cut by 2 bases, the J end by 2 bases, with 6 bases between. Germline V gene data show CDR1 as SEHNR and CDR2 as FQNEAQ (reference sequence). Combining the CDR3 with reference TRBV7-9 and TRBJ1-2 gives the whole variable domain DTGVSQNPRHKITKRGQNVTFRCDPISEHNRLYWYRQTLGQGPEFLTYFQNEAQLEKSRLLSDRFSAERPKGSFSTLEIQRTEQGDSAMYLCASSLWTNYGYTFGSGTRLTVV.

The V call is TRBV5-1, the J call TRBJ2-3, with TRBD2 matching 10 bases. V trimming: 2 bases; J trimming: 6 bases; junction bases outside the gene matches: 6. CDR3 length equals 15 residues. Germline V gives CDR1 SGHRS, CDR2 YFSETQ. CDR3 protein: CASSLLAGLLDTQYF. The CDR3 coding sequence is TGCGCCAGCAGCTTACTAGCGGGGCTTCTGGATACGCAGTATTTT.

This clone was seen once. V gene TRBV6-4 combines with J gene TRBJ1-5, with D perhaps TRBD1 (6 bases). Germline assignment: CDR1 MRHNA and CDR2 SNTAGT. V shed 10 bases and J shed 7 bases, with 23 bases lying between them. The CDR3 is made up of 15 amino acids. The CDR3 loop reads CATKRGGGGEQPQHF. The CDR3 DNA follows: TGTGCCACCAAACGCGGGGGCGGGGGGGAACAGCCCCAGCATTTT.

This clone appeared once. The gene calls are TRBV2 and TRBJ2-5, with D unclear. Looked up from germline, CDR1 is SNHLY and CDR2 is FYNNEI. V lost 2 bases and J 1 base, leaving 5 bases between the germline ends. The CDR3 spans 13 residues. CDR3: CASSEPAQETQYF. The CDR3 DNA reads TGTGCCAGCAGTGAACCGGCCCAAGAGACCCAGTACTTC. Variable domain in full (rest from reference TRBV2 and TRBJ2-5): EPEVTQTPSHQVTQMGQEVILRCVPISNHLYFYWYRQILGQKVEFLVSFYNNEISEKSEIFDDQFSVERPDGSNFTLKIRSTKLEDSAMYFCASSEPAQETQYFGPGTRLLVL.

The chain employs TRBV24-1 and TRBJ2-2; D assignment may be TRBD1 or TRBD2 (5 bases each). CDR3 length equals 17 residues. Trimming took 0 bases from V and 6 from J, leaving 16 bases between them. CDR1 is KGHDR, CDR2 SFDVKD, per germline. The CDR3 protein is CATSDLRRGDGAGELFF. The CDR3 DNA reads TGTGCCACCAGTGATTTGCGTCGAGGGGACGGGGCCGGGGAGCTGTTTTTT.

This chain links TRBV28 with TRBJ1-5; tentative D call: TRBD1 (5 bases). This CDR3 is 15 amino acids long. Germline V gives CDR1 MDHEN, CDR2 SYDVKM. Between the trimmed V and J ends, which lost 7 bases and 4 bases, there was a span of 17 bases. The DNA for the CDR3 is TGTGCCAGCATCCGCGGAGGGGCAGGGAATCAGCCCCAGCATTTT. It is translated as CASIRGGAGNQPQHF.

This clone showed up just once. The rearrangement links TRBV7-2 to TRBJ1-5; D gene uncertain. Germline V lookup: CDR1 SGHTA, CDR2 FQGNSA. CDR3 length equals 14 residues. V shed 0 bases and J shed 6 bases, with 9 bases lying between them. DNA of the CDR3: TGTGCCAGCAGCTTAGCAGGGTTCGGTCAGCCCCAGCATTTT. Protein product: CASSLAGFGQPQHF.

This chain connects TRBV2 to TRBJ2-1; D is tentatively TRBD1 or TRBD2 (5 bases each). Germline CDR1 and CDR2: SNHLY and FYNNEI. The CDR3 runs to 11 residues. V lost 6 bases, J lost 14 bases, and 14 bases lay in between. The CDR3, as DNA: TGTGCCAGCAGGACCGGGGCCCCGAAGTTCTTC. Its translation: CASRTGAPKFF.

The chain couples TRBV20-1 to TRBJ2-2; no clear D gene. Between the trimmed V and J ends, which lost 6 bases and 6 bases, there was a span of 8 bases. This CDR3 has 11 amino acids. Per the germline V gene, CDR1 is DFQATT and CDR2 is SNEGSKA (reference sequence). CDR3 amino acids: CSAITAGELFF. The DNA of the CDR3 is TGCAGTGCGATAACTGCCGGGGAGCTGTTTTTT.

This chain joins TRBV11-3 and TRBJ1-6, with 10 positions matching TRBD1. Germline lookup yields CDR1 SGHNT and CDR2 YENEEA. Trimming took 5 bases from V and 8 from J; bases not matched to a gene: 9. This CDR3 comprises 16 residues. The CDR3 DNA is TGTGCCAGCAGCCCGGGGACAGGGGTATCGGATTCACCCCTCCACTTT. This translates into CASSPGTGVSDSPLHF.